This T cell receptor beta chain was sequenced for a study of early T cells in non-severe SARS-CoV-2 infection. The CDR3 is 19 residues long. Separate cDNA molecules each had unique molecular identifiers attached to them. TCRdb called the 5' RACE reads again in MiXCR, with one record for every CDR3 protein. The data contain roughly 80,000 distinct CDR3 sequences, more than 13% of them singletons. V is TRBV3-2 and J is TRBJ2-3; TRBD2 reflects the table's D call only, with no check against the DNA. TRBV3-2 represents a pseudogene. This clonotype was obtained from an adult who was a healthcare worker with PCR-confirmed SARS-CoV-2 infection or an uninfected control (not recorded which). Sequencing was carried out using whole blood. The CDR3 bases are TGTGCCAGCAGCCCGGGAGGGGGTCCGACGATGACTAGCACAGATACGCAGTATTTT. It specifies CASSPGGGPTMTSTDTQYF.